The 27 T cell receptor beta chains below were found in one sample sequenced in a study of beta chain features in type 1 diabetes. Every bit of the isolated RNA underwent reverse transcription, so sequencing read expressed TCRB transcripts. Sequenced by immunoSEQ multiplex PCR; TCRdb stores in-frame clones only, minus some. The sample shows about 290,000 clones, about 7.8% of them seen only once. The sample was central memory CD4+ T cells from blood. The receptor source for this set is a woman younger than 35 in good health.

The chain is built from TRBV7-3 and TRBJ1-1; D might be TRBD1 (5 bases). V lost 3 bases, J lost 0 bases, and 20 bases lay in between. Germline values: CDR1 SGHTA, CDR2 FQGTGA. The CDR3 is 18 amino acids. DNA for the CDR3: TGTGCCAGCAGCTTGACCTTCCGGGACTCAAGAATGAACACTGAAGCTTTCTTT. Translating gives CASSLTFRDSRMNTEAFF.

The chain carries TRBV15 and TRBJ2-1; D is undetermined. Germline-derived CDR1 and CDR2 are LNHNV and YYDKDF (reference sequence). CDR3 length: 17 residues. V was trimmed by 0 bases and J by 0 bases, leaving 12 bases between them. This CDR3 is CATSRDPTKSSYNEQFF. The DNA for the CDR3 is TGTGCCACCAGCAGAGATCCGACCAAGAGCTCCTACAATGAGCAGTTCTTC.

This clone was seen more than once but under ten times. J is TRBJ2-1 and V is TRBV19, with 7 bases identical to TRBD1. V was pared by 7 bases and J by 10 bases, with 13 bases of the junction left unmatched. CDR3 length: 14 amino acids. In germline, CDR1 is LNHDA, CDR2 SQIVND (reference sequence). The CDR3 nucleotides are TGTGCCAGTAAGTGGGACAGAGCATCGGAAGAGCAGTTCTTC. It is translated as CASKWDRASEEQFF.

The V and J genes are TRBV5-1 and TRBJ1-4; D perhaps matches TRBD1 (5 bases). From germline, CDR1 is SGHRS and CDR2 YFSETQ. The V and J ends lost 0 bases and 8 bases respectively, with 5 bases between them. This CDR3 spans 12 amino acids. The CDR3 loop is CASSLDREKLFF. Written as DNA, the CDR3 is TGCGCCAGCAGCTTGGACAGGGAAAAACTGTTTTTT.

This clone was seen many times. The V and J genes are TRBV7-2 and TRBJ2-7; D gene unclear. V was pared by 7 bases and J by 7 bases, with 11 bases between. The CDR3 totals 11 residues. Looked up from germline, CDR1 is SGHTA and CDR2 is FQGNSA. CDR3 sequence: CASTFRGEQYF. The CDR3 coding sequence is TGTGCCAGCACCTTTCGTGGGGAGCAGTACTTC.

The chain's CDR3 is CATSRDPGTNYEQYF. Written as DNA, the CDR3 is TGTGCCACCAGCAGAGATCCAGGGACGAACTACGAGCAGTACTTC. The V call is TRBV15, the J call TRBJ2-7; D may correspond to TRBD1 or TRBD2 (5 bases each). V lost 0 bases, J lost 3 bases, and 12 bases lay in between. Germline V gene data show CDR1 as LNHNV and CDR2 as YYDKDF (reference sequence). The CDR3 consists of 15 residues. The full variable domain, its missing parts supplied by reference TRBV15 and TRBJ2-7, is DAMVIQNPRYQVTQFGKPVTLSCSQTLNHNVMYWYQQKSSQAPKLLFHYYDKDFNNEADTPDNFQSRRPNTSFCFLDIRSPGLGDTAMYLCATSRDPGTNYEQYFGPGTRLTVT.

In the case of this clone: This sample includes further DNA sequences coding for the same CDR3. V usage is TRBV28 and J usage is TRBJ1-5; D not resolved. The ends were cut back, 6 bases at V and 2 bases at J, with 5 bases in the middle. Germline V CDR1 and CDR2: MDHEN, SYDVKM. The CDR3 is made up of 12 amino acids. Written as DNA, the CDR3 is TGTGCCAGCAGGGGCGGCAATCAGCCCCAGCATTTT. The encoded protein is CASRGGNQPQHF. The full variable domain, completed using reference TRBV28 and TRBJ1-5, is DVKVTQSSRYLVKRTGEKVFLECVQDMDHENMFWYRQDPGLGLRLIYFSYDVKMKEKGDIPEGYSVSREKKERFSLILESASTNQTSMYLCASRGGNQPQHFGDGTRLSIL.

This clone has at least ten counts. J is TRBJ2-5 and V is TRBV7-2, with no clear D. CDR1 is SGHTA, CDR2 FQGNSA, per germline. V dropped 2 bases and J dropped 0 bases, with 7 bases sitting between them. This CDR3 is 14 amino acids long. CDR3 nucleotides: TGTGCCAGCAGCTTAACTGCGTACCAAGAGACCCAGTACTTC. Amino acids: CASSLTAYQETQYF. The entire variable domain, with the rest obtained from reference TRBV7-2 and TRBJ2-5, is as follows: GAGVSQSPSNKVTEKGKDVELRCDPISGHTALYWYRQSLGQGLEFLIYFQGNSAPDKSGLPSDRFSAERTGGSVSTLTIQRTQQEDSAVYLCASSLTAYQETQYFGPGTRLLVL.

This clone came up many times. The J gene is TRBJ1-1, the V gene TRBV30; D is unclear. From germline, CDR1 is GTSNPN and CDR2 SVGIG (reference sequence). The CDR3 loop spans 11 amino acids. V lost 3 bases to trimming and J lost 8 bases, with 10 bases between them. CDR3 bases: TGTGCCTGGAGCTGGCAGTCGGAAGCTTTCTTT. Protein product: CAWSWQSEAFF.

In this sample, this clone turned up a few times. J is TRBJ2-2 and V is TRBV7-2, with TRBD1 matching 7 bases. The V gene's germline CDR1 is SGHTA and CDR2 FQGNSA. The CDR3 totals 15 residues. Trimming removed 3 bases from V and 6 bases from J; junction bases left unmatched: 7. CDR3 coding DNA: TGTGCCAGCAGCTTCCAGAGGGGGCTTGCCGGGGAGCTGTTTTTT. Translating it yields CASSFQRGLAGELFF.

This clone turned up a few times. The genes are TRBV6-5 and TRBJ1-1; 7 bases map to TRBD1. The germline gives CDR1 MNHEY, CDR2 SVGAGI. Unmatched junction bases numbered 4, after V lost 6 bases and J lost 3 bases. The CDR3 extends over 13 amino acids. In nucleotides, the CDR3 is TGTGCCAGCAGCATCGACAGGGACACTGAAGCTTTCTTT. This gives the protein CASSIDRDTEAFF.

This clone was detected ten times or more. V is TRBV28 and J is TRBJ2-4; D possibly matches TRBD1 or TRBD2 (5 bases each). V lost 6 bases to trimming and J lost 3 bases, with 15 bases between them. Looked up from germline, CDR1 is MDHEN and CDR2 is SYDVKM. This CDR3 has 15 amino acids. DNA of the CDR3: TGTGCCAGCAGCAATCCAGGGACGAGCAAAAACATTCAGTACTTC. This gives the protein CASSNPGTSKNIQYF.

The chain carries TRBV18 and TRBJ2-1; no clear D gene. V was pared by 2 bases and J by 5 bases, with 10 bases between. The CDR3 loop spans 14 amino acids. Germline CDR1 is KGHSH and CDR2 is LQKENI. CDR3 nucleotides: TGTGCCAGCTCACCAGTTACTAAGAACAATGAGCAGTTCTTC. This codes for CASSPVTKNNEQFF.

This clone showed up just a few times. The chain's CDR3 is CASSYGNPWTDTQYF. The CDR3 DNA reads as TGTGCCAGCAGCTATGGGAATCCCTGGACAGATACGCAGTATTTT. V and J are TRBV7-2 and TRBJ2-3; D is undetermined. This CDR3 spans 15 amino acids. V shed 4 bases and J shed 3 bases, with 14 bases lying between them. Germline-derived CDR1 and CDR2 are SGHTA and FQGNSA.

The rearrangement uses TRBV11-3 and TRBJ2-5; 8 bases fit TRBD2. V was pared by 1 base and J by 4 bases, with 2 bases of the junction left unmatched. CDR1 is SGHNT, CDR2 YENEEA, per germline. The CDR3 extends over 14 amino acids. Written as DNA, the CDR3 is TGTGCCAGCAGCTTAGGTACTAGCGGAGAGACCCAGTACTTC. It is translated as CASSLGTSGETQYF.

The chain recombines TRBV14 with TRBJ2-2; 7 bases fit TRBD1. V lost 2 bases, J lost 4 bases, and 10 bases stayed unmatched. This CDR3 spans 17 amino acids. CDR1 is SGHDN and CDR2 is FVKESK in the germline V gene. CDR3 bases: TGTGCCAGCAGCCAACACCCAGACAGGGTTCGCACCGGGGAGCTGTTTTTT. Protein sequence: CASSQHPDRVRTGELFF.

This clone was observed a handful of times. Compared with germline, one end of the junction differs, possibly owing to a read error. This rearrangement joins TRBV5-6 to TRBJ1-6; unclear D gene. Germline loops: CDR1 SGHDT, CDR2 YYEEEE. The CDR3 extends over 11 amino acids. The CDR3 protein is CASSSGPGGKF. The CDR3 bases are TGTGCCAGCAGCTCCGGACCCGGAGGAAAATTT.

J is TRBJ1-2 and V is TRBV7-3; 9 bases fit TRBD1. This CDR3 region has 15 residues. CDR1 and CDR2 (germline): SGHTA, FQGTGA. The junction had 7 bases not matched to a gene; V was cut back by 5 bases and J by 3 bases. The CDR3 is CASSPKTGGDYGYTF. The DNA for the CDR3 is TGTGCCAGCAGCCCCAAGACAGGGGGTGACTATGGCTACACCTTC.

This clone was seen more than once but under ten times. The chain uses TRBV5-1 and TRBJ2-3, with D maybe TRBD1 (5 bases). The germline CDR1 and CDR2 sequences are SGHRS and YFSETQ. This CDR3 has 15 amino acids. V was cut by 2 bases and J by 0 bases, with 10 bases left in between. The CDR3 DNA follows: TGCGCCAGCAGCTTCCTGGCAGGGAGCACAGATACGCAGTATTTT. Amino acids: CASSFLAGSTDTQYF.

This clone was observed a handful of times. The genes are TRBV29-1 and TRBJ1-2, with 9 nucleotides matching TRBD1. With V trimmed by 6 bases and J by 5 bases, 7 bases remained unmatched. The CDR3 is 13 amino acids. Germline CDR1 SQVTM, CDR2 ANQGSEA. DNA for the CDR3: TGCAGCGTAGCGACAGGGGGAGATTATGGCTACACCTTC. This gives the protein CSVATGGDYGYTF.

The chain has TRBV28 and TRBJ1-5, with 7 bases that match TRBD1. V lost 9 bases to trimming and J lost 3 bases; unmatched junction nucleotides: 8. CDR1 is MDHEN and CDR2 is SYDVKM in the germline V gene. The CDR3 loop spans 14 amino acids. The chain's CDR3 is CASLTGALNQPQHF. The CDR3 DNA follows: TGTGCCAGTTTAACAGGGGCGCTCAATCAGCCCCAGCATTTT.

In this sample, this clone turned up many times. The CDR3 here is CASSSGQGYNQPQHF. The CDR3 nucleotides read TGTGCCAGCAGTTCGGGACAGGGGTACAATCAGCCCCAGCATTTT. V usage is TRBV2 and J usage is TRBJ1-5, with 10 bases lining up with TRBD1. This CDR3 comprises 15 residues. Germline values: CDR1 SNHLY, CDR2 FYNNEI. After removal of 5 bases from V and 3 bases from J, the junction contained 4 bases not matched to a gene.

This chain connects TRBV7-2 to TRBJ2-1; D remains ambiguous. V was trimmed by 5 bases and J by 0 bases, leaving 8 bases between them. Germline-derived CDR1 and CDR2 are SGHTA and FQGNSA. This CDR3 is 14 amino acids long. The CDR3 protein is CASSRYSSYNEQFF. The CDR3 DNA reads TGTGCCAGCAGCCGTTATTCCTCCTACAATGAGCAGTTCTTC.

This clone was counted a few times. This chain connects TRBV11-2 to TRBJ1-2; unclear D gene. The germline V gene has CDR1 SGHAT and CDR2 FQNNGV. V lost 2 bases to trimming and J lost 4 bases, with 11 bases between them. CDR3 size: 14 residues. In DNA, the CDR3 is TGTGCCAGCAGCTTAATTAGAGGTTCCTATGGCTACACCTTC. Translating gives CASSLIRGSYGYTF.

This clone was detected a few times. V is TRBV7-3 and J is TRBJ2-1; TRBD2 agrees at 7 bases. The CDR3 runs to 16 residues. The V gene end was trimmed by 6 bases and the J gene end by 6 bases; junction bases not matched to a gene: 14. The germline V gene encodes CDR1 SGHTA and CDR2 FQGTGA. CDR3 amino acids: CASSHGSAGVPNEQFF. The DNA for the CDR3 is TGTGCCAGCAGTCACGGGTCCGCGGGAGTACCCAATGAGCAGTTCTTC.

V and J are TRBV7-2 and TRBJ2-7; 11 bases align to TRBD2. Germline trimming cut 5 bases from V and 2 bases from J; bases unmatched to any gene: 8. This CDR3 has 16 amino acids. Germline CDR1 and CDR2: SGHTA and FQGNSA. CDR3 protein: CASSARGSGGAYEQYV. In nucleotides, the CDR3 is TGTGCCAGCAGCGCGAGAGGTAGCGGGGGGGCCTACGAGCAGTACGTC.

The sample holds a few counts of this clone. The V call is TRBV28, the J call TRBJ1-1, with D perhaps matching TRBD1 (5 bases). There are 14 residues in the CDR3. CDR1 is MDHEN and CDR2 is SYDVKM in the germline V gene. The V gene lost 6 bases and the J gene lost 1 base, with 12 bases spanning the gap. CDR3 sequence reads: CASSTGPRNTEAFF. The CDR3, as DNA: TGTGCCAGCAGCACGGGGCCCAGGAACACTGAAGCTTTCTTT.